This T cell receptor (beta chain) is from a study of Ad26.COV2.S vaccination and SARS-CoV-2 variants (dated by TCRdb to the early 2020s). The study in broad terms: Vaccine-arm donors were drawn from COV1001, a multicentre, randomized, double-blind, placebo-controlled phase I-IIa trial of Ad26.COV2.S in healthy adults. Investigators did not know the trial group allocation while performing experiments and assessing outcomes. Sequencing of the TCRbeta repertoire served to evaluate the specificity and breadth of SARS-CoV-2-reactive T cell receptors following Ad26.COV2.S vaccination. Trial participants were randomized into five groups of five, in which low-dose or high-dose Ad26.COV2.S was given once or twice, or placebo was given on both occasions. Ad26.COV2.S was administered intramuscularly at a dose of 5x10^10 or 1x10^11 viral particles, either as one shot or as two shots given 56 days apart. A total of approximately 30 samples were included in the TCR-sequenced set, comprising roughly 19 Ad26.COV2.S vaccine recipients, 5 placebo recipients and 8 SARS-CoV-2 convalescent individuals.

A few counts support this clone. Its antigen is unknown. No qualities accompany the bases; no much larger clone lies one base away. The immunoSEQ Assay was used to sequence TCRbeta CDR3 regions. After extraction, genomic DNA underwent amplification by bias-controlled multiplex PCR, followed by high-throughput sequencing. The authors' pipeline ran thus. Collapsing and filtering of sequences were performed to quantify the absolute abundance of each unique TCRbeta CDR3 region. T cell fraction was estimated by normalizing TCRbeta template counts to usable DNA, with usable DNA measured through amplification of reference genes found in all nucleated cells. Repertoire TCRs were annotated as SARS-CoV-2-specific when V gene, CDR3 amino acid sequence and J gene were exactly matched to a known reactive TCR set. The reference SARS-CoV-2 TCR set came from MIRA and was filtered for enrichment in COVID-19-positive ImmuneCODE repertoires, removing public or cross-reactive TCRs. Using the MIRA antigens, annotated TCRs were further analysed by specific ORF or by position within an ORF. Breadth was defined as annotated unique rearrangements over total unique productive rearrangements; depth was the summed frequency of those rearrangements. Two-sided Wilcoxon rank-sum tests were used to compare TCR breadth between groups. Here the immuneACCESS table is served through TCRdb, limited to in-frame sequences with V and J called. Missing clones are a known gap in these copies; in checked studies unresolved V genes cover under half, and the rest lacks a known reason. The V and J calls and clone size were taken over from that table, and D and trimming were inferred from the DNA. In this sample the table shows 250,000 to 300,000 clones, 80% to 90% of which occur a single time. Of the sample, over 2.5% is held by the ten largest clones.

Interpreted using the paper, the treatment or condition label stands for: roughly 20 received Ad26.COV2.S at low or high dose, single or two shots; a few received placebo; per-sample allocation not given. Repertoires of vaccine and placebo recipients were sequenced from samples taken on day 63 after the first injection. In Cohort 1b, fewer than 30 adults aged 18-55 years were enrolled at a single site in Boston, USA, between 29 July and 7 August 2020. As a vaccine, Ad26.COV2.S was a replication-incompetent adenovirus type 26 vector that expressed a prefusion-stabilized SARS-CoV-2 spike protein derived from the original Wuhan strain. Beyond this particular receptor, the publication reports: Vaccine and placebo recipients had comparable non-spike TCR breadth, which fits with the vaccine containing only spike. After vaccination, substantial breadth of spike-specific CD8+ and CD4+ T cell responses was reported. The study lacked the statistical power to compare responses across vaccine doses or regimens. The authors noted that total T cell responses may have been underestimated by the TCR breadth and depth analyses. Spike-specific TCR breadth was higher in Ad26.COV2.S recipients than in placebo recipients (P = 0.0014).

The material sequenced was peripheral blood, taken in a trial of Ad26.COV2.S vaccine versus placebo. The receptor's source is a person aged 18 to 65 who received the Ad26.COV2.S COVID-19 vaccine or a placebo.

The nucleotide sequence is TGTGCCAGCAGCAGCGGGCCACTTGAAGCTTTCTTT. The translation is CASSSGPLEAFF. This sequence uses TRBV5-6 and TRBJ1-1; confidence is insufficient to name the D gene. V and J lose 4 bases and 7 bases, and a span of 11 bases separates them. From cysteine to phenylalanine, the CDR3 is 12 amino acids long. Of all the DNA, just the CDR3 is kept, 36 bases in frame from base 1. Per the germline V gene, SGHDT is the CDR1 and YYEEEE is the CDR2.